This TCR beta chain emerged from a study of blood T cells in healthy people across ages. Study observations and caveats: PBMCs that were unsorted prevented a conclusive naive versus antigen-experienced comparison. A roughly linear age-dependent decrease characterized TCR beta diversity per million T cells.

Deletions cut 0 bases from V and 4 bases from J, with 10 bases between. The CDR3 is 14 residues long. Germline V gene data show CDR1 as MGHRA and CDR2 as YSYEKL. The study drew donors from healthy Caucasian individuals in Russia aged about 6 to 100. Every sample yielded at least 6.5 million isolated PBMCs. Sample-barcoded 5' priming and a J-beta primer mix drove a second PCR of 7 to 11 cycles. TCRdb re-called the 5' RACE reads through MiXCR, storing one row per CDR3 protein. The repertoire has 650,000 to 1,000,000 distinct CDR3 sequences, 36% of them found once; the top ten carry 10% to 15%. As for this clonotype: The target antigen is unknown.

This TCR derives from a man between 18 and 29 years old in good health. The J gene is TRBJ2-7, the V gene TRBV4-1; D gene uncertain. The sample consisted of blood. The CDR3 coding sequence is TGCGCCAGCAGCCAAGATCGTCCGGGTTACGAGCAGTACTTC. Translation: CASSQDRPGYEQYF.